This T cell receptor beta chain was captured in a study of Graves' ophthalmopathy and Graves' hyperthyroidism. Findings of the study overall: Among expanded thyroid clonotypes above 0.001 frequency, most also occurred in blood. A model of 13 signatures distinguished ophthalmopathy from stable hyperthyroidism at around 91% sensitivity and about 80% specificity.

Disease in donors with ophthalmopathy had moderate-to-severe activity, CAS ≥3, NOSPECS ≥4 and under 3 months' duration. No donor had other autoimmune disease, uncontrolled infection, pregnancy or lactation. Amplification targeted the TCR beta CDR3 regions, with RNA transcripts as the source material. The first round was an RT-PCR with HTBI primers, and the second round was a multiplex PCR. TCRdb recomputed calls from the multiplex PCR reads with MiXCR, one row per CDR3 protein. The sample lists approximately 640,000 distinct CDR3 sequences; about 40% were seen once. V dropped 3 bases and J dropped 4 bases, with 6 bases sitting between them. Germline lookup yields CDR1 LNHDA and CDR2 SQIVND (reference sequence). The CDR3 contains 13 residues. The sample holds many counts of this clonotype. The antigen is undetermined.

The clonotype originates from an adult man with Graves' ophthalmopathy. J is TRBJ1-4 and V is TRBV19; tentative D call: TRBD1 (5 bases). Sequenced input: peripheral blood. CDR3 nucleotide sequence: TGTGCCAGTAGTATGGGACGTAATGAAAAACTGTTTTTT. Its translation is CASSMGRNEKLFF. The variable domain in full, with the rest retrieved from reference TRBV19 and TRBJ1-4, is DGGITQSPKYLFRKEGQNVTLSCEQNLNHDAMYWYRQDPGQGLRLIYYSQIVNDFQKGDIAEGYSVSREKKESFPLTVTSAQKNPTAFYLCASSMGRNEKLFFGSGTQLSVL.